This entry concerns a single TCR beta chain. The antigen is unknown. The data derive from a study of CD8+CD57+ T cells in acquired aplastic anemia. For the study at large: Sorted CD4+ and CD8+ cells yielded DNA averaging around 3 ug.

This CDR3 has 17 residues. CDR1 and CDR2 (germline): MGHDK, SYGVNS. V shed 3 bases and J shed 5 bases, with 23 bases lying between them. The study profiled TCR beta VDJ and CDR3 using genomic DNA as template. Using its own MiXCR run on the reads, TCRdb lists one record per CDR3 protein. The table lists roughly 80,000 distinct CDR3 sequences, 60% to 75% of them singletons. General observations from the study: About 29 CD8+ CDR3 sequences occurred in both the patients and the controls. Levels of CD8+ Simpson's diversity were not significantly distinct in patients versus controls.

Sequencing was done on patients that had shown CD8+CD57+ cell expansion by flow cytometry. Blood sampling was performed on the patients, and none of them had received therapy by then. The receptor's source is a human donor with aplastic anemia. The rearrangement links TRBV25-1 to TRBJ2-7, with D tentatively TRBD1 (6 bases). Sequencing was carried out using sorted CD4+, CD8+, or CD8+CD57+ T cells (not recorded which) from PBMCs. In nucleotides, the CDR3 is TGTGCCAGCAGTGACCTGGACTGGGACACCGTTGTACACGAGCAGTACTTC. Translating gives CASSDLDWDTVVHEQYF.